The present TCR beta chain was sequenced within a study of blood T cell repertoires in COVID-19. Study details: Spain, Italy and the United States supplied samples that represented acute and convalescent COVID-19. T cells, B-cell-depleted T cells, or PBMCs supplied cDNA or gDNA.

Methods used by the authors: Counts of nucleated cells, estimated from reference gene primer amplification, were obtained. Profiling relied on immunoSEQ multiplex PCR, and the TCRdb table lists in-frame clones only, not all of them. Clonal size and the V and J genes are those of that table, whereas D and trimming came from the DNA. The sample has 300,000 to 400,000 clones, 86% seen once. With V trimmed by 3 bases and J by 5 bases, 7 bases remained unmatched. The CDR3 extends over 17 amino acids. Germline V gene data show CDR1 as SGHTA and CDR2 as FQGNSA. Seattle patient enrollment occurred during active infection, with longitudinal follow-up thereafter.

Sequenced material: peripheral blood. The chain uses TRBV7-2 and TRBJ2-3; 14 bases align to TRBD2. This receptor was obtained from a woman aged 60-75 years with COVID-19, enrolled during active disease. The CDR3 nucleotides read TGTGCCAGCAGCTTGTCCTCCGGACTAGCGGGGGGAGATACGCAGTATTTT. Translating gives CASSLSSGLAGGDTQYF. The full variable domain, its missing parts supplied by reference TRBV7-2 and TRBJ2-3, is GAGVSQSPSNKVTEKGKDVELRCDPISGHTALYWYRQSLGQGLEFLIYFQGNSAPDKSGLPSDRFSAERTGGSVSTLTIQRTQQEDSAVYLCASSLSSGLAGGDTQYFGPGTRLTVL.